The TCR beta chain described here comes from a study of CD8 T cells in ankylosing spondylitis. Overall study findings and caveats: Seemingly distinctive of ankylosing spondylitis blood was a TCR beta motif formed by eight highly homologous variants.

This clonotype has at least ten counts. Its target is not known. Making use of molecular barcodes, quantitative 5'-RACE generated TCR beta libraries. TCRdb passed the 5' RACE reads through MiXCR, listing each CDR3 protein once. The top ten hold 4.3% of the sample, which has fewer than 200,000 distinct CDR3 sequences, around a sixth seen once. From germline, CDR1 is SGHTA and CDR2 FQGNSA. The CDR3 has 12 residues. V shed 1 base and J shed 4 bases, with 3 bases lying between them. The chain carries TRBV7-2 and TRBJ2-3; the D is unclear. Source material: blood, either unsorted or a sorted T cell fraction (not recorded which). This sequence was found in a male donor aged 5 to 30 with ankylosing spondylitis or in good health (not recorded which). The CDR3 loop is CASSLDSDTQYF. CDR3 DNA sequence: TGTGCCAGCAGCTTAGATTCAGATACGCAGTATTTT.